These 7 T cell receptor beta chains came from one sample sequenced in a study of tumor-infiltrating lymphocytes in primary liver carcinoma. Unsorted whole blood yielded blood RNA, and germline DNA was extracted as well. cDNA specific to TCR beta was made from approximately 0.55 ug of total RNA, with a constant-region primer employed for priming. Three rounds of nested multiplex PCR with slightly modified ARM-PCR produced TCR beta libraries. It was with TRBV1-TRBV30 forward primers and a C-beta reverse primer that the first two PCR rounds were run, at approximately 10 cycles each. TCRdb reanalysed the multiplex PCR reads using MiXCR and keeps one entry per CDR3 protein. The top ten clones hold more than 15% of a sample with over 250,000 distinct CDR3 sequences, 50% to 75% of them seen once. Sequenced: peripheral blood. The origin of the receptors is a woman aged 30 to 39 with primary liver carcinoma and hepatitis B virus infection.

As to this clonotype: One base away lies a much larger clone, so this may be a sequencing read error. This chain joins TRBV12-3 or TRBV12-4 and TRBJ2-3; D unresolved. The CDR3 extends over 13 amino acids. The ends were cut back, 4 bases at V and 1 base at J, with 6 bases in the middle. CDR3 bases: TGTGCCAGCAGTTCACCGGGCACAGATACGCAGTATTTT. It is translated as CASSSPGTDTQYF.

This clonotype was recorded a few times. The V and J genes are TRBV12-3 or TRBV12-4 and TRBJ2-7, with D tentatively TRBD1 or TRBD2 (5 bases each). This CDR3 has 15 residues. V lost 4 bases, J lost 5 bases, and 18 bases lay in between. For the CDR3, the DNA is TGTGCCAGCAGTTCGATCCCGGGACCCCCGAACGAGCAGTACTTC. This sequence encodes CASSSIPGPPNEQYF.

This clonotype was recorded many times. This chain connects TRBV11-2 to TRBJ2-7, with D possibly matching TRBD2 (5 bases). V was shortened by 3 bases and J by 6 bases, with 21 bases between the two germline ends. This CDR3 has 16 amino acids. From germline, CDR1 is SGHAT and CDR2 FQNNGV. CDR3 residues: CASSLGSAILRVEQYF. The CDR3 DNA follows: TGTGCCAGCAGCTTGGGGAGCGCTATCCTACGAGTCGAGCAGTACTTC.

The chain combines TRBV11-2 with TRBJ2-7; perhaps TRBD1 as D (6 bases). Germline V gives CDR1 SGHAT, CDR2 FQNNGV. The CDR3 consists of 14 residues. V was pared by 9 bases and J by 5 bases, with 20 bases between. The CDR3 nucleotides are TGTGCCAGGAACCCGACTACAGGGATCCACGAGCAGTACTTC. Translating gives CARNPTTGIHEQYF.

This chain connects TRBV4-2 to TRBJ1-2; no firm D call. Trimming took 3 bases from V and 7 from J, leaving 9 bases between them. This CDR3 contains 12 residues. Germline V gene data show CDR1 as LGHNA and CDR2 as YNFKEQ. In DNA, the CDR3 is TGTGCCAGCAGCCACGCCCCAGGTGGCTACACCTTC. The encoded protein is CASSHAPGGYTF.

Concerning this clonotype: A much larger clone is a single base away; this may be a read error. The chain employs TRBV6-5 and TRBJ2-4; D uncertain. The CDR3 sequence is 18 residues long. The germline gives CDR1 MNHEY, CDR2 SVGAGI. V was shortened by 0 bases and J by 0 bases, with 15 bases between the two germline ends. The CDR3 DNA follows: TGTGCCAGCAGTTACTCGACTCCGAGCGTGCTAGCCAAAAACATTCAGTACTTC. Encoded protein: CASSYSTPSVLAKNIQYF.

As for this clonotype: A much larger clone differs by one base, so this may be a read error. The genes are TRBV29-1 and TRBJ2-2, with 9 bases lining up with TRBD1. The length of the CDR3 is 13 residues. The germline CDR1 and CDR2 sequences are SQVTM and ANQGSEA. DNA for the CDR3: TGCAGCGCCGGGACAGGGTCCACCGGGGAGCTGGTTTTT. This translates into CSAGTGSTGELVF.